The 20 T cell receptor beta chains listed next were all sequenced from one sample in a study of somatic mutations in cytotoxic T cells in rheumatoid arthritis. The method was immunoSEQ multiplex PCR; TCRdb's version includes in-frame clones alone and lacks a portion of them. The table records approximately 18,000 clones, roughly 70% of them present only once. Input material: CD8+ T cells sorted from blood. These receptors were collected from a man aged 55 to 70 in good health.

Points on this clone: Other nucleotide sequences from this sample produce the same CDR3. The CDR3 sequence: CASSEEAGGSYEQYF. CDR3 in DNA: TGTGCCAGCAGTGAGGAAGCGGGCGGTTCCTACGAGCAGTACTTC. This chain uses TRBV2 with TRBJ2-7; D is perhaps TRBD2 (6 bases). Trimming cost V 3 bases and J 1 base, with 13 bases left between them. Germline-derived CDR1 and CDR2 are SNHLY and FYNNEI. CDR3 length equals 15 residues.

The rearrangement links TRBV9 to TRBJ2-3; 7 bases agree with TRBD1. The CDR3 is 16 amino acids. The germline V gene has CDR1 SGDLS and CDR2 YYNGEE. The V segment lost 3 bases and the J segment 1 base; nucleotides outside the gene matches: 8. CDR3 DNA sequence: TGTGCCAGCAGCGCCGAAGAGGGACAGCGCACAGATACGCAGTATTTT. Translated: CASSAEEGQRTDTQYF.

This sequence joins TRBV5-5 and TRBJ1-1; the match to TRBD1 covers 8 bases. CDR1 is SGHKS and CDR2 is YYEKEE in the germline V gene (reference sequence). CDR3 length: 13 residues. V trimming: 2 bases; J trimming: 6 bases; junction bases outside the gene matches: 3. The CDR3, as DNA: TGTGCCAGCAGCTTTATCAGGGGGCCTGAAGCTTTCTTT. This translates into CASSFIRGPEAFF. Based on the CDR3 plus reference TRBV5-5 and TRBJ1-1, the full variable domain is DAGVTQSPTHLIKTRGQQVTLRCSPISGHKSVSWYQQVLGQGPQFIFQYYEKEERGRGNFPDRFSARQFPNYSSELNVNALLLGDSALYLCASSFIRGPEAFFGQGTRLTVV.

The J gene is TRBJ2-3, the V gene TRBV9, with 8 bases that match TRBD1. The CDR3 spans 17 residues. Germline assignment: CDR1 SGDLS and CDR2 YYNGEE. V lost 5 bases, J lost 2 bases, and 13 bases stayed unmatched. The CDR3 region is CASSRYAGGLNTDTQYF. In DNA form, the CDR3 reads TGTGCCAGCAGTCGTTACGCAGGGGGCTTGAACACAGATACGCAGTATTTT.

This clone is medium-sized (0.01 to 0.1%) in the sample. The rearrangement joins TRBV6-5 to TRBJ2-2, with D perhaps TRBD2 (5 bases). The CDR3 loop spans 14 amino acids. Deletions cut 10 bases from V and 0 bases from J, with 12 bases between. CDR1 and CDR2 from the germline V gene are MNHEY and SVGAGI. This CDR3 is CAIASGSNTGELFF. CDR3 bases: TGTGCCATCGCAAGCGGATCGAACACCGGGGAGCTGTTTTTT.

The genes are TRBV7-8 and TRBJ2-7; unclear D gene. The CDR3 covers 14 residues. Trimming pared 1 base from V and 4 bases from J, leaving 11 bases between. Germline CDR1 and CDR2: SGHVS and FQNEAQ. The CDR3 sequence: CASSLEVREYEQYF. The CDR3 nucleotides are TGTGCCAGCAGCTTAGAAGTTCGAGAGTACGAGCAGTACTTC. Full variable domain (remainder filled in from reference TRBV7-8 and TRBJ2-7): GAGVSQSPRYKVAKRGQDVALRCDPISGHVSLFWYQQALGQGPEFLTYFQNEAQLDKSGLPSDRFFAERPEGSVSTLKIQRTQQEDSAVYLCASSLEVREYEQYFGPGTRLTVT.

The rearrangement links TRBV7-2 to TRBJ2-7; TRBD1 aligns across 9 bases. Germline CDR1 is SGHTA and CDR2 is FQGNSA. The CDR3 runs 14 residues. Unmatched junction bases numbered 5, after V lost 5 bases and J lost 3 bases. CDR3: CASSPDRGFYEQYF. The CDR3 DNA reads as TGTGCCAGCAGCCCGGACAGGGGCTTCTACGAGCAGTACTTC.

This sequence joins TRBV6-6 and TRBJ2-1; D is unclear. CDR1 MNHNY and CDR2 SVGAGI come from the germline V gene (reference sequence). The CDR3 is 13 residues long. V was trimmed by 5 bases and J by 4 bases, leaving 9 bases between them. In DNA, the CDR3 is TGTGCCAGCAGTCTCCTAGAATACAATGAGCAGTTCTTC. Its translation is CASSLLEYNEQFF.

The chain recombines TRBV5-6 with TRBJ2-1, with a weak D call TRBD1 (6 bases). Germline CDR1 and CDR2: SGHDT and YYEEEE. The CDR3 has 14 residues. Trimming took 0 bases from V and 6 from J, leaving 10 bases between them. The CDR3 sequence: CASSLGQGFNEQFF. The CDR3 coding sequence is TGTGCCAGCAGCTTGGGGCAGGGGTTCAATGAGCAGTTCTTC.

The V call is TRBV27, the J call TRBJ2-7, with 8 positions matching TRBD1. CDR1 is MNHEY and CDR2 is SMNVEV in the germline V gene (reference sequence). The ends lost 5 bases at V and 3 bases at J; junction bases unmatched: 6. The CDR3 is 14 residues long. For the CDR3, the DNA is TGTGCCAGCAGTCCAAGGACAGGGTACTACGAGCAGTACTTC. Translated: CASSPRTGYYEQYF.

This clone was detected a few times. V gene TRBV7-8 combines with J gene TRBJ1-1; D is uncertain. The V gene's germline CDR1 is SGHVS and CDR2 FQNEAQ. V gave up 5 bases and J gave up 1 base, with 14 bases separating them. The CDR3 totals 15 residues. The CDR3 sequence is CASSLLQSGNTEAFF. DNA of the CDR3: TGTGCCAGCAGCCTCCTGCAGTCGGGGAACACTGAAGCTTTCTTT.

The V gene is TRBV6-1, the J gene TRBJ2-7; a weak D match, TRBD2 (5 bases). Germline V gene lookup returns CDR1 MNHNS and CDR2 SASEGT. The CDR3 extends over 13 amino acids. The V gene lost 10 bases and the J gene lost 0 bases, with 13 bases spanning the gap. The CDR3 is CAIEGDFSYEQYF. Here the CDR3 DNA reads TGTGCCATCGAGGGAGACTTCTCCTACGAGCAGTACTTC.

As concerns this clone: In the same sample, other DNA sequences code for this CDR3. The chain carries TRBV5-1 and TRBJ2-5; D gene unclear. Germline assignment: CDR1 SGHRS and CDR2 YFSETQ. The CDR3 length is 12 residues. With 0 bases removed from V and 5 bases from J, the gap between germline ends came to 5 bases. Written as DNA, the CDR3 is TGCGCCAGCAGCTTGGCCGGGGAGACCCAGTACTTC. Translating gives CASSLAGETQYF.

This rearrangement joins TRBV9 to TRBJ2-4, with 8 positions matching TRBD1. The germline gives CDR1 SGDLS, CDR2 YYNGEE. The V gene end was trimmed by 4 bases and the J gene end by 0 bases; junction bases not matched to a gene: 3. The CDR3 spans 15 residues. The CDR3 here is CASSFGQGAKNIQYF. The CDR3 DNA reads as TGTGCCAGCAGCTTCGGACAGGGAGCCAAAAACATTCAGTACTTC.

V gene TRBV11-2 combines with J gene TRBJ2-4, with D maybe TRBD1 (5 bases). V gave up 4 bases and J gave up 8 bases, with 9 bases separating them. The germline gives CDR1 SGHAT, CDR2 FQNNGV. The CDR3 sequence is 12 residues long. CDR3 sequence (DNA): TGTGCCAGCAGCTATAAAGGGGACATTCAGTACTTC. This gives the protein CASSYKGDIQYF.

V gene TRBV5-1 combines with J gene TRBJ2-5; D may be TRBD2 (6 bases). The CDR3 loop spans 14 amino acids. The V gene lost 3 bases and the J gene lost 5 bases, with 14 bases spanning the gap. CDR1 and CDR2 (germline): SGHRS, YFSETQ. CDR3 in amino acids: CASSWGDSLETQYF. CDR3 bases: TGCGCCAGCAGCTGGGGGGACTCGTTGGAGACCCAGTACTTC.

In this sample, this clone turned up a few times. The chain couples TRBV5-6 to TRBJ2-1; TRBD2 matches 9 bases. The CDR3 loop spans 18 amino acids. The V segment lost 0 bases and the J segment 4 bases; nucleotides outside the gene matches: 11. Germline CDR1 and CDR2: SGHDT and YYEEEE. The CDR3 spells CASSLEGLAGRLYNEQFF. Here the CDR3 DNA reads TGTGCCAGCAGCTTGGAGGGACTAGCCGGGCGATTATACAATGAGCAGTTCTTC.

The V gene is TRBV5-1, the J gene TRBJ2-2; D gene ambiguous. With 1 base removed from V and 1 base from J, the gap between germline ends came to 2 bases. The CDR3 length is 13 residues. Germline CDR1 is SGHRS and CDR2 is YFSETQ. Here the CDR3 DNA reads TGCGCCAGCAGCTTGCGGAACACCGGGGAGCTGTTTTTT. Protein: CASSLRNTGELFF. The full variable domain, in which reference TRBV5-1 and TRBJ2-2 provide the parts outside the CDR3, is KAGVTQTPRYLIKTRGQQVTLSCSPISGHRSVSWYQQTPGQGLQFLFEYFSETQRNKGNFPGRFSGRQFSNSRSEMNVSTLELGDSALYLCASSLRNTGELFFGEGSRLTVL.

As DNA, the CDR3 is TGCAGCGTTGGGGGACTAGCGGACTACAATGAGCAGTTCTTC. The encoded protein is CSVGGLADYNEQFF. V and J are TRBV29-1 and TRBJ2-1, with TRBD2 matching over 11 bases. Trimming removed 4 bases from V and 3 bases from J; junction bases left unmatched: 2. Germline CDR1 is SQVTM and CDR2 is ANQGSEA. The CDR3 has 14 residues.

The chain carries TRBV7-8 and TRBJ2-1; 10 nucleotides match TRBD2. This CDR3 has 16 residues. Germline V gives CDR1 SGHVS, CDR2 FQNEAQ. The V segment lost 2 bases and the J segment 7 bases; nucleotides outside the gene matches: 8. The CDR3 nucleotides read TGTGCCAGCAGCTTATCTAGCGGGGGCCTCTGGAATGAGCAGTTCTTC. Its protein is CASSLSSGGLWNEQFF.